This is a list of T cell receptor beta chains from one sample in a study of blood T cells in healthy people across ages. TCRdb ran MiXCR on the 5' RACE reads and lists one entry per CDR3 protein. The profile shows 750,000 to 950,000 distinct CDR3 sequences, around half of them singletons. The specimen sequenced was blood. The source of these receptors is a man older than 75 in good health. Each CDR3 is given with its conserved first and last residue. The D gene is left open where the match is weak. Not every row has a clone size; where given, it reads once, few, many or a size class.

clone size: NA; J gene: TRBJ2-1; V gene: TRBV13; D gene: NA; CDR3 protein: CASSPGTRLYEQFF; CDR3 DNA: TGTGCCAGCAGCCCCGGGACTCGCTTGTATGAGCAGTTCTTC
clone size: few; J gene: TRBJ1-2; V gene: TRBV11-2; D gene: TRBD1; CDR3 protein: CASREPGQGDYGYTF; CDR3 DNA: TGTGCCAGCAGGGAACCGGGACAGGGGGACTATGGCTACACCTTC
clone size: many; J gene: TRBJ1-6; V gene: TRBV7-9; D gene: NA; CDR3 protein: CASSPTARSSYNSPLHF; CDR3 DNA: TGTGCCAGCAGCCCTACCGCCCGAAGCTCCTATAATTCACCCCTCCACTTT
clone size: NA; J gene: TRBJ2-7; V gene: TRBV3-1; D gene: TRBD2; CDR3 protein: CASSRRLAGAREQYF; CDR3 DNA: TGTGCCAGCAGCCGCCGACTAGCGGGAGCTCGAGAGCAGTACTTC
clone size: few; J gene: TRBJ2-1; V gene: TRBV5-1; D gene: TRBD2; CDR3 protein: CASSLDYSGRANEQFF; CDR3 DNA: TGCGCCAGCAGCTTGGATTATAGCGGGAGGGCCAATGAGCAGTTCTTC
clone size: NA; J gene: TRBJ2-2; V gene: TRBV3-1; D gene: TRBD1; CDR3 protein: CASSFWVTVRDRDTGELFF; CDR3 DNA: TGCGCCAGCAGCTTTTGGGTGACAGTCCGGGACAGAGACACCGGGGAGCTGTTTTTT
clone size: NA; J gene: TRBJ2-1; V gene: TRBV5-1; D gene: NA; CDR3 protein: CASSRSSYDEQFF; CDR3 DNA: TGCGCCAGCAGCCGAAGCTCCTACGATGAGCAGTTCTTC
clone size: few; J gene: TRBJ1-4; V gene: TRBV5-5; D gene: NA; CDR3 protein: CASSPSGVGEEKLFF; CDR3 DNA: TGTGCCAGCAGCCCCTCCGGGGTAGGGGAGGAAAAACTGTTTTTT
clone size: few; J gene: TRBJ1-1; V gene: TRBV29-1; D gene: NA; CDR3 protein: CSVGRSGVGEAFF; CDR3 DNA: TGCAGCGTTGGGAGATCGGGCGTCGGTGAAGCTTTCTTT
clone size: NA; J gene: TRBJ2-5; V gene: TRBV18; D gene: NA; CDR3 protein: CASSPPGQLPREQYF; CDR3 DNA: TGTGCCAGCTCACCACCCGGACAGCTCCCCCGAGAGCAGTACTTC
clone size: NA; J gene: TRBJ2-1; V gene: TRBV6-5; D gene: TRBD2; CDR3 protein: CASISGTSGSYEQFF; CDR3 DNA: TGTGCCAGCATTTCCGGGACTAGCGGGAGTTATGAGCAGTTCTTC
clone size: NA; J gene: TRBJ2-7; V gene: TRBV10-3; D gene: NA; CDR3 protein: CANAERTDPSEQYF; CDR3 DNA: TGTGCCAACGCCGAGAGGACGGACCCTAGCGAGCAGTACTTC
clone size: NA; J gene: TRBJ2-3; V gene: TRBV18; D gene: TRBD1; CDR3 protein: CASSPGQMPGTQYF; CDR3 DNA: TGTGCCAGCTCACCGGGACAGATGCCGGGTACGCAGTATTTT
clone size: few; J gene: TRBJ2-6; V gene: TRBV2; D gene: NA; CDR3 protein: CASSDGVPGANVLTF; CDR3 DNA: TGTGCCAGCAGTGATGGGGTTCCTGGGGCCAACGTCCTGACTTTC
clone size: NA; J gene: TRBJ2-1; V gene: TRBV5-1; D gene: TRBD2; CDR3 protein: CASSPGTSGLSYNEQFF; CDR3 DNA: TGCGCCAGCAGCCCCGGGACTAGCGGCCTCTCCTACAATGAGCAGTTCTTC
clone size: few; J gene: TRBJ2-7; V gene: TRBV12-5; D gene: NA; CDR3 protein: CASGSQGTVSYEQYF; CDR3 DNA: TGTGCTAGTGGTTCCCAAGGGACTGTTTCCTACGAGCAGTACTTC
clone size: NA; J gene: TRBJ2-7; V gene: TRBV29-1; D gene: TRBD1; CDR3 protein: CSVTRGAGGIYNEQYF; CDR3 DNA: TGCAGCGTTACGAGAGGGGCAGGGGGCATATACAATGAGCAGTACTTC
clone size: NA; J gene: TRBJ2-5; V gene: TRBV7-2; D gene: NA; CDR3 protein: CASSVGHQETQYF; CDR3 DNA: TGTGCCAGCAGCGTGGGACACCAAGAGACCCAGTACTTC
clone size: NA; J gene: TRBJ2-5; V gene: TRBV6-6; D gene: TRBD1; CDR3 protein: CASRPGQGMQTQYF; CDR3 DNA: TGTGCCAGCAGACCGGGACAGGGGATGCAGACCCAGTACTTC
clone size: NA; J gene: TRBJ1-2; V gene: TRBV10-2; D gene: NA; CDR3 protein: CASSEPLKSDGYTF; CDR3 DNA: TGCGCCAGCAGTGAACCTCTTAAAAGCGATGGCTACACCTTC
clone size: NA; J gene: TRBJ2-1; V gene: TRBV20-1; D gene: TRBD2; CDR3 protein: CSAIYASGTVTYNEQFF; CDR3 DNA: TGCAGTGCTATTTACGCTAGCGGAACGGTTACCTACAATGAGCAGTTCTTC
clone size: NA; J gene: TRBJ2-1; V gene: TRBV19; D gene: TRBD2; CDR3 protein: CASSIYSGRLAEQFF; CDR3 DNA: TGTGCCAGTAGTATTTATAGCGGGAGGCTCGCGGAGCAGTTCTTC
clone size: few; J gene: TRBJ2-7; V gene: TRBV20-1; D gene: TRBD2; CDR3 protein: CSAISLAGFSYEQYF; CDR3 DNA: TGCAGTGCTATCAGTCTAGCGGGATTCTCCTACGAGCAGTACTTC
clone size: NA; J gene: TRBJ1-1; V gene: TRBV4-1; D gene: NA; CDR3 protein: CASSQDRLNSMNTEAFF; CDR3 DNA: TGCGCCAGCAGCCAAGATAGATTGAACAGCATGAACACTGAAGCTTTCTTT
clone size: NA; J gene: TRBJ1-1; V gene: TRBV25-1; D gene: NA; CDR3 protein: CASQLAGLNTEAFF; CDR3 DNA: TGTGCCAGCCAACTCGCAGGCCTGAACACTGAGGCTTTCTTT
clone size: NA; J gene: TRBJ2-1; V gene: TRBV7-9; D gene: NA; CDR3 protein: CASSTFAGFSYDEQFF; CDR3 DNA: TGTGCCAGCAGCACCTTTGCGGGCTTCTCCTACGATGAGCAGTTCTTC
clone size: few; J gene: TRBJ2-7; V gene: TRBV5-1; D gene: NA; CDR3 protein: CASSLEQATYEQYF; CDR3 DNA: TGCGCCAGCAGCTTGGAACAGGCCACCTACGAGCAGTACTTC
clone size: few; J gene: TRBJ1-2; V gene: TRBV3-1; D gene: NA; CDR3 protein: CASSPSRGIGGYTF; CDR3 DNA: TGTGCCAGCAGCCCTTCTCGGGGGATCGGGGGCTACACCTTC
clone size: NA; J gene: TRBJ2-7; V gene: TRBV7-6; D gene: TRBD1; CDR3 protein: CASSSASGTGRVYEQYF; CDR3 DNA: TGTGCCAGCAGCTCAGCCTCCGGGACAGGGCGGGTCTACGAGCAGTACTTC
clone size: few; J gene: TRBJ1-6; V gene: TRBV20-1; D gene: NA; CDR3 protein: CSAKTGTAYNSPLHF; CDR3 DNA: TGCAGTGCTAAAACCGGGACCGCTTATAATTCACCCCTCCACTTT
clone size: NA; J gene: TRBJ2-3; V gene: TRBV18; D gene: NA; CDR3 protein: CASSPPALGAGTDTQYF; CDR3 DNA: TGTGCCAGCTCACCACCCGCGCTGGGAGCGGGCACAGATACGCAGTATTTT
clone size: NA; J gene: TRBJ1-1; V gene: TRBV5-1; D gene: TRBD1; CDR3 protein: CASRLGDDRDEAFF; CDR3 DNA: TGCGCCAGCCGCTTGGGAGACGACAGGGACGAAGCTTTCTTT
clone size: NA; J gene: TRBJ2-7; V gene: TRBV20-1; D gene: NA; CDR3 protein: CSAGEYNEQYF; CDR3 DNA: TGCAGTGCTGGGGAATACAATGAGCAGTACTTC
clone size: NA; J gene: TRBJ2-5; V gene: TRBV5-1; D gene: NA; CDR3 protein: CASSFTGLPGETQYF; CDR3 DNA: TGCGCCAGCAGTTTCACGGGACTCCCTGGGGAGACCCAGTACTTC
clone size: NA; J gene: TRBJ2-4; V gene: TRBV27; D gene: NA; CDR3 protein: CASSLWGAKNIQYF; CDR3 DNA: TGTGCCAGCAGTTTATGGGGAGCCAAAAACATTCAGTACTTC
clone size: NA; J gene: TRBJ1-5; V gene: TRBV25-1; D gene: TRBD1; CDR3 protein: CASSEVNWTGGWNQPQHF; CDR3 DNA: TGTGCCAGCAGTGAAGTGAATTGGACAGGGGGCTGGAATCAGCCCCAGCATTTT
clone size: NA; J gene: TRBJ2-7; V gene: TRBV14; D gene: NA; CDR3 protein: CASSQGSHYEQYF; CDR3 DNA: TGTGCCAGCAGCCAGGGATCTCACTACGAGCAGTACTTC
clone size: NA; J gene: TRBJ2-7; V gene: TRBV5-1; D gene: NA; CDR3 protein: CASSFGTDPAAYEQYF; CDR3 DNA: TGCGCCAGCAGCTTTGGGACGGACCCCGCAGCCTACGAGCAGTACTTC
clone size: NA; J gene: TRBJ2-1; V gene: TRBV10-2; D gene: NA; CDR3 protein: CASSVARAVYNEQFF; CDR3 DNA: TGCGCCAGCAGTGTAGCCAGGGCCGTCTACAATGAGCAGTTCTTC
clone size: few; J gene: TRBJ2-7; V gene: TRBV28; D gene: NA; CDR3 protein: CASSQDWDEQYF; CDR3 DNA: TGTGCCAGCAGCCAGGACTGGGACGAGCAGTACTTC
clone size: NA; J gene: TRBJ1-3; V gene: TRBV25-1; D gene: NA; CDR3 protein: CASRDSHSGNTIYF; CDR3 DNA: TGTGCCAGCAGGGACAGCCACTCTGGAAACACCATATATTTT
clone size: NA; J gene: TRBJ1-5; V gene: TRBV12-3/TRBV12-4; D gene: TRBD1; CDR3 protein: CASSGDRSNQPQHF; CDR3 DNA: TGTGCCAGCAGTGGGGACAGGTCCAATCAGCCCCAGCATTTT
clone size: NA; J gene: TRBJ1-1; V gene: TRBV7-8; D gene: NA; CDR3 protein: CASSLAGGTRNTEAFF; CDR3 DNA: TGTGCCAGCAGCTTGGCCGGCGGGACGAGGAACACTGAAGCTTTCTTT
clone size: NA; J gene: TRBJ2-4; V gene: TRBV5-1; D gene: NA; CDR3 protein: CASSSGLMLAKNIQYF; CDR3 DNA: TGCGCCAGCAGCTCAGGACTGATGCTAGCCAAAAACATTCAGTACTTC
clone size: NA; J gene: TRBJ2-4; V gene: TRBV7-2; D gene: TRBD2; CDR3 protein: CASRLAGTTGVAQYF; CDR3 DNA: TGTGCCAGCAGATTAGCCGGGACTACAGGTGTCGCGCAGTACTTC
clone size: NA; J gene: TRBJ2-7; V gene: TRBV9; D gene: NA; CDR3 protein: CASSPGEGLPDEQYF; CDR3 DNA: TGTGCCAGCAGCCCTGGTGAGGGGCTACCCGACGAGCAGTACTTC
clone size: NA; J gene: TRBJ2-7; V gene: TRBV6-5; D gene: TRBD1; CDR3 protein: CASSRPGQLYEQYF; CDR3 DNA: TGTGCCAGCAGTCGCCCGGGACAGTTGTACGAGCAGTACTTC
clone size: NA; J gene: TRBJ1-2; V gene: TRBV7-9; D gene: NA; CDR3 protein: CASSLISGRNSNYGYTF; CDR3 DNA: TGTGCCAGCAGCCTAATTTCGGGCAGGAACTCCAACTATGGCTACACCTTC
clone size: NA; J gene: TRBJ2-1; V gene: TRBV12-3/TRBV12-4; D gene: NA; CDR3 protein: CASSLMRLTRNEQFF; CDR3 DNA: TGTGCCAGCAGTTTAATGAGACTCACACGCAATGAGCAGTTCTTC
clone size: NA; J gene: TRBJ1-1; V gene: TRBV20-1; D gene: NA; CDR3 protein: CSARGGDTEAFF; CDR3 DNA: TGCAGTGCTAGAGGGGGCGACACTGAAGCTTTCTTT
clone size: once; J gene: TRBJ2-1; V gene: TRBV11-1; D gene: TRBD1; CDR3 protein: CASSPLGQASYDEQFF; CDR3 DNA: TGTGCCAGCAGCCCTCTAGGACAGGCCTCCTACGATGAGCAGTTCTTC
clone size: NA; J gene: TRBJ2-7; V gene: TRBV5-6; D gene: NA; CDR3 protein: CVSSLYEGRYEQYF; CDR3 DNA: TGTGTCAGCAGCTTGTATGAGGGACGCTACGAGCAGTACTTC
clone size: NA; J gene: TRBJ1-2; V gene: TRBV9; D gene: NA; CDR3 protein: CASSSRKGGTSGYTF; CDR3 DNA: TGTGCCAGCAGCTCGCGGAAGGGAGGGACCTCAGGCTACACCTTC
clone size: many; J gene: TRBJ2-6; V gene: TRBV7-9; D gene: NA; CDR3 protein: CASSPQFAGANVLTF; CDR3 DNA: TGTGCCAGCAGCCCCCAGTTCGCTGGGGCCAACGTCCTGACTTTC
clone size: NA; J gene: TRBJ1-5; V gene: TRBV6-6; D gene: TRBD1; CDR3 protein: CAGSMDRVQPQHF; CDR3 DNA: TGTGCCGGCAGCATGGACAGGGTTCAGCCCCAGCATTTT